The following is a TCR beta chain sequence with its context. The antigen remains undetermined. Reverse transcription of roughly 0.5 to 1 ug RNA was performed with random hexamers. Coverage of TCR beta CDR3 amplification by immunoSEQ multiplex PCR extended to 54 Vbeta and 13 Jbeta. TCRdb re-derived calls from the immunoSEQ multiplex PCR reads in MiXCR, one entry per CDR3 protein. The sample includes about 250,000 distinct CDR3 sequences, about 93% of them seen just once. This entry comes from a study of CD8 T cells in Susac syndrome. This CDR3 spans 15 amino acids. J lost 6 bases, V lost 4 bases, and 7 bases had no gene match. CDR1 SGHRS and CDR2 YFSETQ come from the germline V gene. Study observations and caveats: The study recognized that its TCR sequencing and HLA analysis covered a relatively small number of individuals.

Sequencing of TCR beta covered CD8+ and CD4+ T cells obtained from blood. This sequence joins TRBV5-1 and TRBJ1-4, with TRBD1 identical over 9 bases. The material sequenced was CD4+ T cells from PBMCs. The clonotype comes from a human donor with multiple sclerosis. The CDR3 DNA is TGCGCCAGCAGCCAGGGACAGGGACCGTATGAAAAACTGTTTTTT. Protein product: CASSQGQGPYEKLFF.